The 16 T cell receptor beta chains given below trace back to one sample, sequenced in a study of T cells in Graves' hyperthyroidism and ophthalmopathy. The CDR3 regions of TCR beta were amplified from RNA transcripts. The HTBI primer set drove a first-round RT-PCR of the TCR CDR3. Using its own MiXCR run on the multiplex PCR reads, TCRdb lists one record per CDR3 protein. The sample yields hundreds of thousands of distinct CDR3 sequences, around 20% seen once. Sequencing used blood. These receptors all come from a woman aged 45 to 65 with Graves' hyperthyroidism that later progressed to Graves' ophthalmopathy.

This clonotype came up many times. The chain joins TRBV30 to TRBJ1-5; D unclear. Germline-derived CDR1 and CDR2 are GTSNPN and SVGIG (reference sequence). The CDR3 extends over 15 amino acids. Trimming stripped 0 bases from V and 6 bases from J, with 15 bases between. The CDR3 nucleotides are TGTGCCTGGAGTGTCGGGCCGTTGCTCGCTCAGCCCCAGCATTTT. This encodes CAWSVGPLLAQPQHF.

This clonotype was detected only a few times. V is TRBV19 and J is TRBJ2-2, with 12 nucleotides matching TRBD1. Germline V gene lookup returns CDR1 LNHDA and CDR2 SQIVND (reference sequence). There are 15 residues in the CDR3. J lost 5 bases, V lost 9 bases, and 7 bases had no gene match. CDR3 loop: CASRQGQGATGELFF. DNA of the CDR3: TGTGCCAGCCGGCAGGGACAGGGGGCAACCGGGGAGCTGTTTTTT.

This clonotype was recorded many times. The DNA for the CDR3 is TGCAGTGCTAGAGATTTTTTACTAGGTCCTCCAGATACGCAGTATTTT. It is translated as CSARDFLLGPPDTQYF. The rearrangement links TRBV20-1 to TRBJ2-3; possible D gene TRBD2, 5 bases. V shed 0 bases and J shed 4 bases, with 17 bases lying between them. Germline CDR1 DFQATT, CDR2 SNEGSKA (reference sequence). The CDR3 length is 16 residues.

This clonotype was counted only a few times. The V and J genes are TRBV5-1 and TRBJ1-1; maybe TRBD1 (5 bases). The CDR3 has 15 residues. V was trimmed by 4 bases and J by 0 bases, leaving 13 bases between them. Germline V lookup: CDR1 SGHRS, CDR2 YFSETQ. The DNA for the CDR3 is TGCGCCAGCAGCCTGGAACGGACATTGAACACTGAAGCTTTCTTT. Translation gives CASSLERTLNTEAFF. Together with reference TRBV5-1 and TRBJ1-1, the CDR3 gives the full variable domain: KAGVTQTPRYLIKTRGQQVTLSCSPISGHRSVSWYQQTPGQGLQFLFEYFSETQRNKGNFPGRFSGRQFSNSRSEMNVSTLELGDSALYLCASSLERTLNTEAFFGQGTRLTVV.

The chain uses TRBV7-3 and TRBJ2-6; no definite D call. Trimming cost V 5 bases and J 0 bases, with 14 bases left between them. The germline V gene has CDR1 SGHTA and CDR2 FQGTGA. There are 17 residues in the CDR3. In nucleotides, the CDR3 is TGTGCCAGCAGCGATCCGACGGGCACCTCTGGGGCCAACGTCCTGACTTTC. Its protein is CASSDPTGTSGANVLTF. The full variable domain, its missing parts supplied by reference TRBV7-3 and TRBJ2-6, is GAGVSQTPSNKVTEKGKYVELRCDPISGHTALYWYRQSLGQGPEFLIYFQGTGAADDSGLPNDRFFAVRPEGSVSTLKIQRTERGDSAVYLCASSDPTGTSGANVLTFGAGSRLTVL.

The CDR3 DNA reads TGCAGCGCCAAGTTCTCTGGAAACACCATATATTTT. This sequence encodes CSAKFSGNTIYF. The chain has TRBV29-1 and TRBJ1-3; D is unresolved. Per germline, CDR1 SQVTM and CDR2 ANQGSEA. V gave up 7 bases and J gave up 0 bases, with 7 bases separating them. The CDR3 is 12 residues long.

The CDR3 DNA sequence: TGTGCCAGCAGCGTAGAAGAGGCCGGGGGAGCCTACGAGCAGTACTTC. Protein: CASSVEEAGGAYEQYF. The chain recombines TRBV9 with TRBJ2-7; TRBD2 might be the D (6 bases). The CDR3 covers 16 residues. CDR1 is SGDLS, CDR2 YYNGEE, per germline. V lost 0 bases, J lost 2 bases, and 15 bases lay in between.

This clonotype was seen repeatedly, ten times or more. This chain joins TRBV6-2 or TRBV6-3 and TRBJ2-1; tentatively, D is TRBD2 (5 bases). V lost 5 bases and J lost 10, with 15 bases in between. Germline V CDR1 and CDR2: MNHEY, SVGEGT. The CDR3 contains 13 residues. CDR3 sequence: CASSPGVVNEQFF. Here the CDR3 DNA reads TGTGCCAGCAGTCCCGGGGTAGTCAACGAGCAGTTCTTC.

This clonotype was seen at least ten times. DNA of the CDR3: TGTGCCAGCAGTGCATACAGGACCCGCAATCAGCCCCAGCATTTT. Translated: CASSAYRTRNQPQHF. V and J are TRBV6-1 and TRBJ1-5, with D tentatively TRBD1 (5 bases). The CDR3 is 15 amino acids. Germline V gene sequence: CDR1 MNHNS, CDR2 SASEGT. V was pared by 4 bases and J by 2 bases, with 12 bases between.

This clonotype came up a few times. The rearrangement joins TRBV9 to TRBJ2-3; D remains ambiguous. The germline CDR1 and CDR2 sequences are SGDLS and YYNGEE. The length of the CDR3 is 14 residues. V lost 0 bases and J lost 6, with 11 bases in between. The CDR3 sequence: CASSVAGSLDTQYF. CDR3 in DNA: TGTGCCAGCAGCGTAGCTGGCTCCCTTGATACGCAGTATTTT.

Comments on this clonotype: One junction end disagrees with the germline gene, perhaps due to a read error. The V and J genes are TRBV12-5 and TRBJ2-1; a weak D match, TRBD1 (5 bases). Per germline, CDR1 LGHNT and CDR2 FRNRAP. The CDR3 has 16 amino acids. CDR3 sequence reads: CAGGWFSREGINEQFF. The CDR3 DNA reads as TGTGCTGGTGGTTGGTTCTCCAGGGAAGGGATCAATGAGCAGTTCTTC.

The chain links TRBV5-1 to TRBJ2-3; D gene uncertain. Germline values: CDR1 SGHRS, CDR2 YFSETQ. The V end was cut by 0 bases, the J end by 7 bases, with 12 bases between. This CDR3 has 14 residues. The CDR3 sequence is CASSLGQVRNTQYF. CDR3 nucleotide sequence: TGCGCCAGCAGCTTGGGGCAGGTACGCAATACGCAGTATTTT.

This clonotype was observed many times. The chain joins TRBV3-1 to TRBJ1-3; D possibly corresponds to TRBD1 (5 bases). Germline CDR1 reads LGHDT; CDR2 reads YNNKEL (reference sequence). V was cut by 1 base and J by 2 bases, with 9 bases left in between. CDR3 size: 15 residues. The CDR3 is CASSQGVGAGNTIYF. Here the CDR3 DNA reads TGTGCCAGCAGCCAAGGGGTAGGGGCTGGAAACACCATATATTTT.

As regards this clonotype: This could be a read error, since a much larger clone is one nucleotide away. The chain joins TRBV10-3 to TRBJ2-5; D unresolved. The germline V gene encodes CDR1 ENHRY and CDR2 SYGVKD. The CDR3 consists of 13 residues. The CDR3 is CAISEPPQETQHF. The CDR3 coding sequence is TGTGCCATCAGTGAACCTCCTCAAGAGACCCAGCACTTC.

This clonotype showed up many times. The rearrangement uses TRBV6-5 and TRBJ1-1; TRBD1 matches at 7 bases. The CDR3 spans 14 residues. Looked up from germline, CDR1 is MNHEY and CDR2 is SVGAGI. V trimming: 2 bases; J trimming: 0 bases; junction bases outside the gene matches: 0. CDR3 bases: TGTGCCAGCAGTTACGACAGGGTGAACACTGAAGCTTTCTTT. This codes for CASSYDRVNTEAFF.

There are many counts of this clonotype. The chain couples TRBV6-1 to TRBJ1-5; D gene ambiguous. Germline assignment: CDR1 MNHNS and CDR2 SASEGT. The length of the CDR3 is 15 residues. V was shortened by 2 bases and J by 1 base, with 9 bases between the two germline ends. In DNA form, the CDR3 reads TGTGCCAGCAGTGAAATGGACTTGAGCAATCAGCCCCAGCATTTT. Amino acids: CASSEMDLSNQPQHF.